Below, 9 T cell receptor beta chains from the same sample are listed, as sequenced in a study of T cells of healthy individuals. A single record per CDR3 protein comes from TCRdb applying MiXCR to the 5' RACE reads. The data hold 63,000 or so distinct CDR3 sequences, with about 17% observed a single time. The receptors shown here come from a human donor in good health.

The CDR3 sequence: CASATVRETGDIQSYGYTF. The CDR3 DNA is TGTGCCAGCGCTACGGTTCGAGAGACAGGGGATATTCAGAGCTATGGCTACACCTTC. This chain joins TRBV6-1 and TRBJ1-2, with 8 bases fitting TRBD1. This CDR3 region has 19 residues. CDR1 is MNHNS and CDR2 is SASEGT in the germline V gene. After removal of 8 bases from V and 4 bases from J, the junction contained 24 bases not matched to a gene.

This clonotype was detected only a few times. The V gene is TRBV11-3, the J gene TRBJ2-5; no reliable D call. The CDR3 spans 13 residues. Germline lookup yields CDR1 SGHNT and CDR2 YENEEA. V was clipped by 1 base and J by 2 bases, with 5 bases between them. The CDR3 sequence: CASSLVGQETQYF. CDR3 coding DNA: TGTGCCAGCAGCTTAGTCGGGCAAGAGACCCAGTACTTC.

This clonotype was recorded at least ten times. The V call is TRBV4-1, the J call TRBJ1-4, with D unresolved. This CDR3 comprises 12 residues. Germline values: CDR1 MGHRA, CDR2 YSYEKL. V gave up 3 bases and J gave up 8 bases, with 7 bases separating them. CDR3: CASSQAREKLFF. The CDR3 DNA follows: TGCGCCAGCAGCCAGGCGAGGGAAAAACTGTTTTTT.

To note about this clonotype: Given a much more abundant clone one base away, this may be a read error. This likely comes from a read error, as the CDR3 has no conserved phenylalanine or tryptophan at its end. The V gene is TRBV20-1, the J gene TRBJ2-1; TRBD2 matches 13 bases. With V trimmed by 5 bases and J by 5 bases, 12 bases remained unmatched. The germline V gene encodes CDR1 DFQATT and CDR2 SNEGSKA (reference sequence). The CDR3 spans 17 residues. The CDR3: CSAGGSLAGGKNNEQFL. The CDR3 nucleotides are TGCAGTGCTGGTGGGTCACTAGCGGGGGGGAAAAACAATGAGCAGTTCCTC.

The chain uses TRBV4-1 and TRBJ2-3, with TRBD1 matching over 8 bases. Trimming cost V 5 bases and J 3 bases; bases outside gene matches: 10. This CDR3 spans 16 amino acids. The V gene's germline CDR1 is MGHRA and CDR2 YSYEKL. In DNA form, the CDR3 reads TGCGCCAGCAGCTCTCCAGGGGGCTCCCAGACAGATACGCAGTATTTT. It encodes CASSSPGGSQTDTQYF.

This clonotype was counted only a few times. The chain has TRBV20-1 and TRBJ1-5; 7 nucleotides line up with TRBD1. The CDR3 spans 17 residues. Germline assignment: CDR1 DFQATT and CDR2 SNEGSKA (reference sequence). Losses at the gene ends were 6 bases for V and 0 bases for J; bases not matched to a gene: 14. CDR3 nucleotides: TGCAGTGCCGGAGATCGGACAGGCTCTTATAGCAATCAGCCCCAGCATTTT. This sequence encodes CSAGDRTGSYSNQPQHF.

This clonotype was counted between two and nine times. The chain links TRBV2 to TRBJ1-1, with TRBD1 matching over 8 bases. Germline V CDR1 and CDR2: SNHLY, FYNNEI. The CDR3 is made up of 13 amino acids. The V and J ends lost 8 bases and 4 bases, in that order; junction bases with no gene match: 6. The CDR3 region is CASGQGAGTEAFF. The CDR3 DNA is TGTGCCAGCGGCCAGGGGGCAGGCACTGAAGCTTTCTTT.

The CDR3 bases are TGTGCCAGCAGCGTAGCTACCAAACTCGGTACGCAGTATTTT. This gives the protein CASSVATKLGTQYF. V usage is TRBV9 and J usage is TRBJ2-3, with no clear D. V was cut by 0 bases and J by 8 bases, with 13 bases left in between. Germline lookup yields CDR1 SGDLS and CDR2 YYNGEE. This CDR3 region has 14 residues.

This clonotype was picked up many times. The genes are TRBV7-9 and TRBJ1-4; no reliable D call. CDR3 length: 13 amino acids. Germline values: CDR1 SEHNR, CDR2 FQNEAQ (reference sequence). Trimming cost V 5 bases and J 3 bases, with 7 bases left between them. The CDR3 loop is CASSRGPNEKLFF. The CDR3 nucleotides read TGTGCCAGCAGCCGTGGACCTAATGAAAAACTGTTTTTT.